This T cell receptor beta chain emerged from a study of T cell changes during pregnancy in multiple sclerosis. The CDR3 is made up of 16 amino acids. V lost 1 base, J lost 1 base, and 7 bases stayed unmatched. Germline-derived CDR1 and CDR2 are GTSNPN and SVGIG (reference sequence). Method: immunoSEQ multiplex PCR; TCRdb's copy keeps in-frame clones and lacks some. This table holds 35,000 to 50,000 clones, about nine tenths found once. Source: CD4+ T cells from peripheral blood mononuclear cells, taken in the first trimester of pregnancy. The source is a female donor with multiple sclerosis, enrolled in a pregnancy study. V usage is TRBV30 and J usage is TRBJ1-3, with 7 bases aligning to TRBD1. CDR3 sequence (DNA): TGTGCCTGGAGTGACCGAGGGGGCGTATCTGGAAACACCATATATTTT. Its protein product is CAWSDRGGVSGNTIYF.